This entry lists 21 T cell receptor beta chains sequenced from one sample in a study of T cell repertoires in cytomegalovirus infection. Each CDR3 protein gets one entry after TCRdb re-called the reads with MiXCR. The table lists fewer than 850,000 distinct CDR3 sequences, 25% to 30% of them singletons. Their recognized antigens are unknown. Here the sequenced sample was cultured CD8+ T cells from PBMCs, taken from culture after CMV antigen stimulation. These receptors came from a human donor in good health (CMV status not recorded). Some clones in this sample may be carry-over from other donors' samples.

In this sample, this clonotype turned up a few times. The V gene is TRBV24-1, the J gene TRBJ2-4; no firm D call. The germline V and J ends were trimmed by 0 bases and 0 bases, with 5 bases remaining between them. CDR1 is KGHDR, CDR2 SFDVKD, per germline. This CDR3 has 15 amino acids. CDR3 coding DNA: TGTGCCACCAGTGATTTGAAGGAAGCCAAAAACATTCAGTACTTC. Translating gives CATSDLKEAKNIQYF.

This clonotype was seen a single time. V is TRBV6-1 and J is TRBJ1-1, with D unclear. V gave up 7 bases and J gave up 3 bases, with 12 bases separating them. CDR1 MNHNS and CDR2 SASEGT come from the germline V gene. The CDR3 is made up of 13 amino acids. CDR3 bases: TGTGCCAGCAAAGATGGGGTTTACACTGAAGCTTTCTTT. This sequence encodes CASKDGVYTEAFF.

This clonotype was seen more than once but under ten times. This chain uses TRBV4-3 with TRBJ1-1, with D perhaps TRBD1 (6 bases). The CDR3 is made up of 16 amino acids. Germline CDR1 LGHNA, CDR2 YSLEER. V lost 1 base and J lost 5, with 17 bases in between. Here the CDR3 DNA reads TGCGCCAGCAGCCAAGGGTTGGGGGGGCTGAGTACTGAAGCTTTCTTT. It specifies CASSQGLGGLSTEAFF.

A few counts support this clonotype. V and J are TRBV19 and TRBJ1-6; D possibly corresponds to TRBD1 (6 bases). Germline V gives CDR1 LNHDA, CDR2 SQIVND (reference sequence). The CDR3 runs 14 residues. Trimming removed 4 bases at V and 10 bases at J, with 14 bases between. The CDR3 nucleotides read TGTGCCAGTAGTAGCGGGCAGGGGAGATCACCCCTCCACTTT. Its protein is CASSSGQGRSPLHF.

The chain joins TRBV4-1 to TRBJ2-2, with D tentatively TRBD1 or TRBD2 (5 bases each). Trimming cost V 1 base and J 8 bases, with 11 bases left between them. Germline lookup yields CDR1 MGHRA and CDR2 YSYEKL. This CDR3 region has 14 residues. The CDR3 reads CASSQGPGRGELFF. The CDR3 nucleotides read TGCGCCAGCAGCCAAGGCCCGGGGCGAGGGGAGCTGTTTTTT.

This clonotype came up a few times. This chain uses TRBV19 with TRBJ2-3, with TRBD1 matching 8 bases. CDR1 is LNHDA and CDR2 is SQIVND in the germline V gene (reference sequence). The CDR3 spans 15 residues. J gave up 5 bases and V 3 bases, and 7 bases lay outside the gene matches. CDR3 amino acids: CASSMDRAWGDTQYF. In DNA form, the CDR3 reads TGTGCCAGTAGTATGGACAGGGCTTGGGGAGATACGCAGTATTTT.

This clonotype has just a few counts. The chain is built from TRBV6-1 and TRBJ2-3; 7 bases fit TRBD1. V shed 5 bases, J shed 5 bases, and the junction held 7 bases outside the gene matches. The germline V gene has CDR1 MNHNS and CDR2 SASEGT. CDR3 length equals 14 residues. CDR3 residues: CASSNNRGKDTQYF. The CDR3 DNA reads TGTGCCAGCAGTAACAACAGGGGTAAAGATACGCAGTATTTT.

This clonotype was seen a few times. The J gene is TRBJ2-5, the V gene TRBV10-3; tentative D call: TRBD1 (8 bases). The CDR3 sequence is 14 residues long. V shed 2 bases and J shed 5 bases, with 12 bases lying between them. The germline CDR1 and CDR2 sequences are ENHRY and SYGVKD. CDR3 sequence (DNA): TGTGCCATCAGTGAGGACAGGGGAGGGGAGACCCAGTACTTC. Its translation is CAISEDRGGETQYF.

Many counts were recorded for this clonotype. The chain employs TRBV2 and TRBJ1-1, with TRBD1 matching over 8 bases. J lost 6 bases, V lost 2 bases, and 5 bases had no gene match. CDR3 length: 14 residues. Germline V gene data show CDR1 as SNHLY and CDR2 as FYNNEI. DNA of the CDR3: TGTGCCAGCAGTGAAATGGACAGGGTCGCTGAAGCTTTCTTT. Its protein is CASSEMDRVAEAFF.

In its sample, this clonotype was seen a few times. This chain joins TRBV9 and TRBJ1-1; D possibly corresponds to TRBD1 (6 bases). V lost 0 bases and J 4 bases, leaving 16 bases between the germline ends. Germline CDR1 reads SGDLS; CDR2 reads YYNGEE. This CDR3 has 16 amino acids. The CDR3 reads CASSVVRGAKSTEAFF. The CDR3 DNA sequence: TGTGCCAGCAGCGTAGTCAGGGGCGCGAAGTCCACTGAAGCTTTCTTT.

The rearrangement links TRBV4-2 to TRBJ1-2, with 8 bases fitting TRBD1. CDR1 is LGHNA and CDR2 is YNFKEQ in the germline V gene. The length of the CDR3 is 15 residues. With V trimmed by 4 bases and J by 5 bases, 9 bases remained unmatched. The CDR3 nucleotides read TGTGCCAGCAGCCCCTATTCGGGACAGGAGTATGGCTACACCTTC. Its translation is CASSPYSGQEYGYTF.

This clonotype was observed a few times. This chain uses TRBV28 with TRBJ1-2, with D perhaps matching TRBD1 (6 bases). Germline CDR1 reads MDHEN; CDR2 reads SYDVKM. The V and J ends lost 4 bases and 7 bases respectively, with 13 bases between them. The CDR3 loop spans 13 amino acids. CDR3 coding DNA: TGTGCCAGCAGTTCTCATTCAGGGGCTGGCTACACCTTC. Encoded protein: CASSSHSGAGYTF.

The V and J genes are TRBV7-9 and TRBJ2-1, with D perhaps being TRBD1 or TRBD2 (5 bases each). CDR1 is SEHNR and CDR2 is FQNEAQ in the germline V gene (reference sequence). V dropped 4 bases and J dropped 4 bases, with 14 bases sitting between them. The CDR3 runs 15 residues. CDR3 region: CASSWGTGPYNEQFF. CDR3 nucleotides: TGTGCCAGCAGCTGGGGGACGGGACCTTACAATGAGCAGTTCTTC.

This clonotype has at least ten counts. The CDR3 region is CASNGEGGWRNTEAFF. In nucleotides, the CDR3 is TGTGCCAGCAACGGGGAAGGGGGCTGGAGGAACACTGAAGCTTTCTTT. The V and J genes are TRBV2 and TRBJ1-1; 7 nucleotides match TRBD1. The CDR3 totals 16 residues. Trimming took 7 bases from V and 1 from J; bases not matched to a gene: 12. Germline lookup yields CDR1 SNHLY and CDR2 FYNNEI.

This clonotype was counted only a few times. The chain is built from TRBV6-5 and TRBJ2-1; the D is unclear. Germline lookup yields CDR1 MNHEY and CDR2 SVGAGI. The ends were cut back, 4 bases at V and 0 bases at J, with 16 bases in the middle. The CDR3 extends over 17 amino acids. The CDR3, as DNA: TGTGCCAGCAGTTTCTCCCTCGGGCAGAGCTCCTACAATGAGCAGTTCTTC. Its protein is CASSFSLGQSSYNEQFF.

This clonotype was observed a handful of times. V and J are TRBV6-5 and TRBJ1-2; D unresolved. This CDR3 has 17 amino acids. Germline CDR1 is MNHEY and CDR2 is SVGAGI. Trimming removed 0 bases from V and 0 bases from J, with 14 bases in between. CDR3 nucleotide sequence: TGTGCCAGCAGTTACTCGAGTCTCAGCGGAGCTAACTATGGCTACACCTTC. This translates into CASSYSSLSGANYGYTF.

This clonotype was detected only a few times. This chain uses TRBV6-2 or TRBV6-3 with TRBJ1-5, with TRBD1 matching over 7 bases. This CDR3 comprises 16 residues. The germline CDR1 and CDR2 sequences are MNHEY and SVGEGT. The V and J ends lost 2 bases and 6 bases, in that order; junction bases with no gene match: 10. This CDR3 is CASSYLQTGEGQPQHF. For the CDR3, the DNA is TGTGCCAGCAGTTACCTACAAACAGGGGAGGGTCAGCCCCAGCATTTT.

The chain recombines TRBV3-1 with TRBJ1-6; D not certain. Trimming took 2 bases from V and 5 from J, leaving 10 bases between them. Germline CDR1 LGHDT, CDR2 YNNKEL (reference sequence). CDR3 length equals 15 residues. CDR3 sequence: CASSQPTTDNSPLHF. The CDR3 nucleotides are TGTGCCAGCAGCCAACCAACAACGGATAATTCACCCCTCCACTTT.

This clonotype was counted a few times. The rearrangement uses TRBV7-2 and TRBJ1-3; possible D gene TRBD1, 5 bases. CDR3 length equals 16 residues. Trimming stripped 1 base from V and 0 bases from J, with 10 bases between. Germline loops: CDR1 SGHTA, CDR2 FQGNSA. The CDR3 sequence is CASSLVGDGSGNTIYF. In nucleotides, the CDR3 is TGTGCCAGCAGCTTAGTGGGGGACGGCTCTGGAAACACCATATATTTT.

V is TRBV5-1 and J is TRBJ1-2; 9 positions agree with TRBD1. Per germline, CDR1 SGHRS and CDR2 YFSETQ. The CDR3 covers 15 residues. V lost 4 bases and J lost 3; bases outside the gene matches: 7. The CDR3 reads CASSVGTGSYYGYTF. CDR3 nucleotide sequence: TGCGCCAGCAGCGTCGGGACAGGGAGTTACTATGGCTACACCTTC. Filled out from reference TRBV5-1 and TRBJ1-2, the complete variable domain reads KAGVTQTPRYLIKTRGQQVTLSCSPISGHRSVSWYQQTPGQGLQFLFEYFSETQRNKGNFPGRFSGRQFSNSRSEMNVSTLELGDSALYLCASSVGTGSYYGYTFGSGTRLTVV.

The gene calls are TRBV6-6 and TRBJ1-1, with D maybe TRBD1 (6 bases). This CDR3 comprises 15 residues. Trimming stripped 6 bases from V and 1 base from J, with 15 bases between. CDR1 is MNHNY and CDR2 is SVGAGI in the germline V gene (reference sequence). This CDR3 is CASSPYRGANTEAFF. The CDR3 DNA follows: TGTGCCAGCAGCCCTTATCGGGGGGCGAACACTGAAGCTTTCTTT.